The 28 T cell receptor beta chains given below trace back to one sample, sequenced in a study of blood T cells in healthy people across ages (dated by TCRdb to 2014 to 2015). The library was generated by 5' RACE. Sequencing used an Illumina HiSeq 2500. A second PCR of roughly 7 to 12 cycles was run with a J-beta primer mix and a sample-barcoded 5' primer. In TCRdb, the public reads were trimmed at Q25 with fastp and aligned with MiXCR, with productive beta chains retained. Entries are consolidated by CDR3 protein sequence, retaining the most common genes and DNA. This sample holds 1.5 million to 2 million distinct CDR3 sequences; roughly 32% were observed only once. The ten biggest clones cover over 9% of the sample. The sequenced sample consisted of blood. These receptors all come from a woman under 40 in good health.

This sequence joins TRBV9 and TRBJ2-4; either TRBD1 or TRBD2 may fit D (6 bases each). TRBJ2-7 explains the end of the DNA better; the J call may be wrong. CDR3 length: 16 residues. The germline gives CDR1 SGDLS, CDR2 YYNGEE. The CDR3 DNA reads as TGTGCCAGCAGCGTAGCTGTAGGAGGGGGTACCAGCGAGCAGTACTTC. Amino acids: CASSVAVGGGTSEQYF.

The sample holds a few counts of this clonotype. The chain carries TRBV10-1 and TRBJ2-7; 7 nucleotides line up with TRBD1. Trimming took 4 bases from V and 6 from J; bases not matched to a gene: 9. Germline V gene data show CDR1 as WNHNN and CDR2 as SYGVQD (reference sequence). The CDR3 sequence is 14 residues long. The CDR3 DNA reads as TGCGCCAGCAGTGCACGGACAGGTATTTCCGAGCAGTACTTC. This translates into CASSARTGISEQYF.

The V and J genes are TRBV7-8 and TRBJ2-1, with a tentative D call TRBD1 (6 bases). In germline, CDR1 is SGHVS, CDR2 FQNEAQ. V was shortened by 5 bases and J by 6 bases, with 17 bases between the two germline ends. The CDR3 covers 15 residues. CDR3: CASSKGAGAVNEQFF. CDR3 bases: TGTGCCAGCAGCAAAGGGGCAGGGGCGGTCAATGAGCAGTTCTTC.

The chain recombines TRBV28 with TRBJ2-7; D might be TRBD1 or TRBD2, each matching 6 bases. The V and J ends lost 7 bases and 6 bases respectively, with 19 bases between them. The germline gives CDR1 MDHEN, CDR2 SYDVKM. CDR3 length: 14 amino acids. Here the CDR3 DNA reads TGTGCCAGCAAACGGGGGCCTTTATCTCCCGAGCAGTACTTC. Translating it yields CASKRGPLSPEQYF.

The gene calls are TRBV10-3 and TRBJ2-2; D ambiguous. Germline V CDR1 and CDR2: ENHRY, SYGVKD. The germline V and J ends were trimmed by 0 bases and 7 bases, with 6 bases remaining between them. This CDR3 comprises 13 residues. DNA for the CDR3: TGTGCCATCAGTGAGTCGAAGGGCGGGGAGCTGTTTTTT. The encoded protein is CAISESKGGELFF.

This clonotype was found a few times. The chain joins TRBV20-1 to TRBJ2-7, with no clear D. This CDR3 spans 14 amino acids. Germline V gene lookup returns CDR1 DFQATT and CDR2 SNEGSKA (reference sequence). The ends were cut back, 4 bases at V and 3 bases at J, with 16 bases in the middle. The CDR3 sequence is CSATTLSVGYEQYF. For the CDR3, the DNA is TGCAGTGCTACTACCCTGAGCGTGGGCTACGAGCAGTACTTC.

This clonotype was observed a handful of times. V gene TRBV5-1 combines with J gene TRBJ2-3; 9 nucleotides agree with TRBD1. The CDR3 length is 16 residues. Trimming cost V 5 bases and J 1 base; bases outside gene matches: 8. CDR1 and CDR2 (germline): SGHRS, YFSETQ. The CDR3 sequence is CASRRGQGAGTDTQYF. For the CDR3, the DNA is TGCGCCAGCAGACGGGGACAGGGAGCAGGCACAGATACGCAGTATTTT.

This chain connects TRBV9 to TRBJ2-1, with D perhaps TRBD2 (5 bases). Per the germline V gene, CDR1 is SGDLS and CDR2 is YYNGEE. Trimming took off 0 bases at V and 4 bases at J, with 14 bases between the two ends. This CDR3 is built from 16 residues. CDR3 region: CASSVVGLADYNEQFF. CDR3 bases: TGTGCCAGCAGCGTAGTTGGCCTAGCAGATTACAATGAGCAGTTCTTC.

This sequence joins TRBV6-2 or TRBV6-3 and TRBJ1-4; 7 bases match TRBD1. V shed 8 bases and J 0 bases; nucleotides not matched to a gene: 9. Looked up from germline, CDR1 is MNHEY and CDR2 is SVGEGT. The CDR3 contains 16 residues. The CDR3 loop reads CASCSFQGATNEKLFF. CDR3 bases: TGTGCCAGCTGCTCCTTCCAGGGGGCAACTAATGAAAAACTGTTTTTT.

Concerning this clonotype itself: A read error may account for a junction end that differs from germline. V gene TRBV4-1 combines with J gene TRBJ2-1, with D uncertain. Germline V gene data show CDR1 as MGHRA and CDR2 as YSYEKL. The CDR3 is made up of 12 amino acids. DNA for the CDR3: TGCGCCAACAGCCAAGATCACAATGAGCAGTTCTTC. It is translated as CANSQDHNEQFF.

The chain recombines TRBV11-3 with TRBJ2-3, with a tentative D call TRBD1 (6 bases). Germline CDR1 reads SGHNT; CDR2 reads YENEEA. The V and J ends lost 9 bases and 3 bases respectively, with 13 bases between them. This CDR3 is built from 13 residues. As DNA, the CDR3 is TGTGCCAGGAGGGGGTGGCCGACAGATACGCAGTATTTT. This sequence encodes CARRGWPTDTQYF.

The rearrangement links TRBV7-9 to TRBJ2-4; 13 nucleotides agree with TRBD2. The CDR3 has 15 amino acids. From germline, CDR1 is SEHNR and CDR2 FQNEAQ (reference sequence). Trimming cost V 5 bases and J 13 bases; bases outside gene matches: 11. The CDR3 reads CASSTGLAGLNEQYF. The CDR3 nucleotides read TGTGCCAGCAGCACGGGACTAGCGGGACTTAATGAGCAGTACTTC.

The V call is TRBV27, the J call TRBJ1-2; no definite D call. Looked up from germline, CDR1 is MNHEY and CDR2 is SMNVEV (reference sequence). The V end was cut by 2 bases, the J end by 8 bases, with 15 bases between. The CDR3 is made up of 14 amino acids. The CDR3 spells CASSLGGKMRGYTF. As DNA, the CDR3 is TGTGCCAGCAGTTTAGGAGGGAAAATGAGAGGCTACACCTTC.

This clonotype was seen a handful of times. The genes are TRBV3-1 and TRBJ2-7; TRBD1 or TRBD2 may be the D gene (5 bases each). The V gene lost 3 bases and the J gene lost 0 bases, with 15 bases spanning the gap. The germline V gene has CDR1 LGHDT and CDR2 YNNKEL (reference sequence). The CDR3 extends over 16 amino acids. CDR3 bases: TGTGCCAGCAGCCAGGATGGGACGGTGAGCTCCTACGAGCAGTACTTC. Its translation is CASSQDGTVSSYEQYF.

This clonotype was recorded a few times. The V call is TRBV11-1, the J call TRBJ2-1; 11 nucleotides agree with TRBD1. J gave up 8 bases and V 5 bases, and 8 bases lay outside the gene matches. This CDR3 region has 15 residues. The germline gives CDR1 SGHAT, CDR2 FQDESV (reference sequence). CDR3 nucleotide sequence: TGTGCCAGCAGCCAGGACAGGGGGCCCATCCATGAGCAGTTCTTC. Amino acids: CASSQDRGPIHEQFF.

This sequence joins TRBV4-1 and TRBJ2-1; possible D gene TRBD2, 6 bases. CDR3 length: 15 amino acids. The V gene's germline CDR1 is MGHRA and CDR2 YSYEKL. V lost 3 bases and J lost 7, with 16 bases in between. CDR3 sequence (DNA): TGCGCCAGCAGCCACCCCCAGGGACTGAAAAATGAGCAGTTCTTC. Amino acids: CASSHPQGLKNEQFF.

The chain joins TRBV28 to TRBJ2-2; maybe TRBD2 (6 bases). The germline V and J ends were trimmed by 7 bases and 1 base, with 16 bases remaining between them. The CDR3 spans 16 residues. Germline V gene lookup returns CDR1 MDHEN and CDR2 SYDVKM. CDR3 sequence: CASKSRGPVNTGELFF. CDR3 DNA sequence: TGTGCCAGCAAATCGCGGGGACCTGTGAACACCGGGGAGCTGTTTTTT.

The chain joins TRBV20-1 to TRBJ2-5, with D hard to call. CDR1 DFQATT and CDR2 SNEGSKA come from the germline V gene (reference sequence). The V and J ends lost 6 bases and 7 bases respectively, with 18 bases between them. This CDR3 is 13 amino acids long. The CDR3 protein is CSAQLMLGRTQYF. DNA for the CDR3: TGCAGTGCCCAGTTGATGTTGGGAAGGACCCAGTACTTC.

This clonotype was recorded at least ten times. The junction departs from germline at one end; a sequencing error may be responsible. The V gene is TRBV5-1, the J gene TRBJ2-5; maybe TRBD1 (6 bases). This CDR3 region has 14 residues. CDR1 is SGHRS, CDR2 YFSETQ, per germline. The CDR3 reads CASSSQGSQETQYF. In DNA, the CDR3 is TGTGCCAGCAGCAGCCAGGGGTCCCAAGAGACCCAGTACTTC.

V gene TRBV4-1 combines with J gene TRBJ2-2, with unresolved D. The CDR3 covers 13 residues. Germline loops: CDR1 MGHRA, CDR2 YSYEKL. V lost 0 bases and J lost 5, with 4 bases in between. DNA of the CDR3: TGCGCCAGCAGCCAAGATGTAACCGGGGAGCTGTTTTTT. It yields the protein CASSQDVTGELFF.

In DNA, the CDR3 is TGCGCCAGCAGCCAAGAGGGGGGAATGACAGGCAACTATGGCTACACCTTC. Protein product: CASSQEGGMTGNYGYTF. The rearrangement links TRBV4-1 to TRBJ1-2; D is possibly TRBD1 (6 bases). The CDR3 sequence is 17 residues long. Germline loops: CDR1 MGHRA, CDR2 YSYEKL. Trimming removed 0 bases at V and 2 bases at J, with 16 bases between.

The rearrangement links TRBV7-3 to TRBJ2-3; D is possibly TRBD2 (5 bases). Trimming pared 5 bases from V and 2 bases from J, leaving 14 bases between. The CDR3 consists of 15 residues. Germline V gene sequence: CDR1 SGHTA, CDR2 FQGTGA. The CDR3 DNA reads TGTGCCAGCAGCCTCCTGGGTAGCGACACAGATACGCAGTATTTT. It specifies CASSLLGSDTDTQYF.

The V call is TRBV4-1, the J call TRBJ1-6; D might be TRBD1 (5 bases). Trimming pared 2 bases from V and 11 bases from J, leaving 10 bases between. There are 13 residues in the CDR3. The germline gives CDR1 MGHRA, CDR2 YSYEKL. In DNA, the CDR3 is TGCGCCAGCAGCCAATCCAGGGTAACACCCCTCCACTTT. Translating it yields CASSQSRVTPLHF.

This clonotype was observed at least ten times. The chain couples TRBV7-6 to TRBJ2-7; weak D call: TRBD1 (6 bases). From germline, CDR1 is SGHVS and CDR2 FNYEAQ. V lost 1 base to trimming and J lost 2 bases, with 12 bases between them. CDR3 length equals 15 residues. The CDR3 DNA reads TGTGCCAGCAGCTTAGAGGCAGGGGCGCCCTACGAGCAGTACTTC. Protein product: CASSLEAGAPYEQYF. The variable domain in full, with the rest retrieved from reference TRBV7-6 and TRBJ2-7, is GAGVSQSPRYKVTKRGQDVALRCDPISGHVSLYWYRQALGQGPEFLTYFNYEAQQDKSGLPNDRFSAERPEGSISTLTIQRTEQRDSAMYRCASSLEAGAPYEQYFGPGTRLTVT.

V and J are TRBV9 and TRBJ1-5; D gene ambiguous. The length of the CDR3 is 15 residues. Germline CDR1 and CDR2: SGDLS and YYNGEE. Trimming removed 0 bases from V and 0 bases from J, with 7 bases in between. The CDR3 DNA sequence: TGTGCCAGCAGCGTAGGGCAAGATAGCAATCAGCCCCAGCATTTT. This translates into CASSVGQDSNQPQHF.

This clonotype came up a few times. The chain is built from TRBV27 and TRBJ2-1; D is possibly TRBD2 (6 bases). The ends were cut back, 7 bases at V and 2 bases at J, with 15 bases in the middle. This CDR3 has 15 amino acids. The germline gives CDR1 MNHEY, CDR2 SMNVEV (reference sequence). The CDR3 sequence is CASTTMKRAYNEQFF. The CDR3 bases are TGTGCCAGCACCACTATGAAGCGGGCCTACAATGAGCAGTTCTTC.

The gene calls are TRBV20-1 and TRBJ2-4; D is undetermined. This CDR3 is 14 amino acids long. CDR1 and CDR2 (germline): DFQATT, SNEGSKA (reference sequence). V lost 3 bases, J lost 2 bases, and 11 bases lay in between. CDR3: CSASDMSPKNIQYF. DNA of the CDR3: TGCAGTGCTAGTGACATGAGCCCCAAAAACATTCAGTACTTC.

This clonotype showed up just a few times. The J gene is TRBJ2-1, the V gene TRBV5-1, with D unresolved. V was pared by 3 bases and J by 9 bases, with 10 bases between. CDR3 length equals 12 residues. The germline V gene encodes CDR1 SGHRS and CDR2 YFSETQ. CDR3: CASSSIWGEQFF. In nucleotides, the CDR3 is TGCGCCAGCAGCTCCATTTGGGGTGAGCAGTTCTTC.